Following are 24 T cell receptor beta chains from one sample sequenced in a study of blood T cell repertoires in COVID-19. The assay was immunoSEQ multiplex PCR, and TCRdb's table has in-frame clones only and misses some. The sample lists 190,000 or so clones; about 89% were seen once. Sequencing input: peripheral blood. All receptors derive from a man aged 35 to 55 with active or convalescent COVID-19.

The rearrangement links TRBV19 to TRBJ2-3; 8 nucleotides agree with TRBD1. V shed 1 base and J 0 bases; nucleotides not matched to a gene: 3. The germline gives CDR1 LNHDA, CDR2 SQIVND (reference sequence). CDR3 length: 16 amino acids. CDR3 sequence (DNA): TGTGCCAGTAGTATAGGGACAGGGCCAAGCACAGATACGCAGTATTTT. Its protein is CASSIGTGPSTDTQYF.

The CDR3 bases are TGTGCCAGCGGGAAGGGGCAGCTCTATGGCTACACCTTC. Translated: CASGKGQLYGYTF. The chain joins TRBV6-5 to TRBJ1-2; D may be TRBD1 (5 bases). The CDR3 is 13 residues long. V lost 8 bases, J lost 4 bases, and 14 bases lay in between. CDR1 and CDR2 from the germline V gene are MNHEY and SVGAGI.

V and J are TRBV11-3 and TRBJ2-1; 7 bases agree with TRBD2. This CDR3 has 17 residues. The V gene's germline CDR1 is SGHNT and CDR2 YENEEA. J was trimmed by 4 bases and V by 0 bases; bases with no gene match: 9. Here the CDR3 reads CASSLDPSSGVYNEQFF. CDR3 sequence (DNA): TGTGCCAGCAGCTTAGACCCTTCCAGCGGGGTTTACAATGAGCAGTTCTTC.

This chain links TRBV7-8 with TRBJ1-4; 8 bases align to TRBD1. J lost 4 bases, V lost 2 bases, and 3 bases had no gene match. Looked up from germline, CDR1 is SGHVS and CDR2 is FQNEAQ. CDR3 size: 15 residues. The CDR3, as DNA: TGTGCCAGCAGCTTAATAGACAGGGGTAATGAAAAACTGTTTTTT. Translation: CASSLIDRGNEKLFF.

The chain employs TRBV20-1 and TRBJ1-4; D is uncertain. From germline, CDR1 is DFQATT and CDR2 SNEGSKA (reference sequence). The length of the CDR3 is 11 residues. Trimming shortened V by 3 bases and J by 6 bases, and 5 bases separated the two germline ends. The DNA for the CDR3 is TGCAGTGCTAGCACTCATGAAAAACTGTTTTTT. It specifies CSASTHEKLFF.

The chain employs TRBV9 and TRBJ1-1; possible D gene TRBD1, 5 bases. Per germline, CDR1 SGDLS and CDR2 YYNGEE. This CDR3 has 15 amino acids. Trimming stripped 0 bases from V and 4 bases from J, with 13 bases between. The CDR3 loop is CASSVVPRQGTEAFF. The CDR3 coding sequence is TGTGCCAGCAGCGTAGTTCCGAGGCAGGGCACTGAAGCTTTCTTT.

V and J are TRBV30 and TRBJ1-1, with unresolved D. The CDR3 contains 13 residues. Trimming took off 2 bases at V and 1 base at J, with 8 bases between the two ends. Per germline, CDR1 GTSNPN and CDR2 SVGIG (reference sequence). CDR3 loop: CAWSLNRNTEAFF. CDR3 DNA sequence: TGTGCCTGGAGTCTCAATAGGAACACTGAAGCTTTCTTT.

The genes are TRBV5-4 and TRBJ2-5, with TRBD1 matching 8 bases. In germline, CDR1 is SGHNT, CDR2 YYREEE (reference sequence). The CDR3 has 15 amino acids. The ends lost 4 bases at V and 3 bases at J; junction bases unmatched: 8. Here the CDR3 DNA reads TGTGCCAGCAGCGCCGACAGGGGACCAGAAGAGACCCAGTACTTC. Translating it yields CASSADRGPEETQYF.

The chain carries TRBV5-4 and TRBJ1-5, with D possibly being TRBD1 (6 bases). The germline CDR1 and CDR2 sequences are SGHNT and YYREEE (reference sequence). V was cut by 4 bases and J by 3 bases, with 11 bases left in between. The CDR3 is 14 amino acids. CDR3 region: CASSHQGTNQPQHF. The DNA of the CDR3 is TGTGCCAGCAGCCATCAGGGGACCAATCAGCCCCAGCATTTT.

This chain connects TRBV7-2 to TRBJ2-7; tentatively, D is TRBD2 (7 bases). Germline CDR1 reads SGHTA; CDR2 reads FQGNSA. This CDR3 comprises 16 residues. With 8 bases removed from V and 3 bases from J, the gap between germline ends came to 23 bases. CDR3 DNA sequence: TGTGCCAGCCTACCCGGGGGCGGGGGAGCCATCTACGAGCAGTACTTC. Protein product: CASLPGGGGAIYEQYF.

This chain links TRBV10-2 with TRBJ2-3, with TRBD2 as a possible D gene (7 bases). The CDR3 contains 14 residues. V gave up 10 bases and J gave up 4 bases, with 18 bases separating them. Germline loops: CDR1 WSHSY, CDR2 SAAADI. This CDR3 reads CAIAPGGGSDTQYF. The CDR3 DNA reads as TGCGCCATCGCGCCGGGGGGCGGGTCAGATACGCAGTATTTT.

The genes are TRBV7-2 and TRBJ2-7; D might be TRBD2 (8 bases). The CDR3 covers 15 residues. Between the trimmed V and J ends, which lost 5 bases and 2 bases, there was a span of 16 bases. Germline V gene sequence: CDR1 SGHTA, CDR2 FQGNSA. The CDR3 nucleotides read TGTGCCAGCAGCCAGGGTAGCGGGACAGCCTACGAGCAGTACTTC. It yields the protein CASSQGSGTAYEQYF. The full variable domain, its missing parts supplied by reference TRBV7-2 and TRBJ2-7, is GAGVSQSPSNKVTEKGKDVELRCDPISGHTALYWYRQSLGQGLEFLIYFQGNSAPDKSGLPSDRFSAERTGGSVSTLTIQRTQQEDSAVYLCASSQGSGTAYEQYFGPGTRLTVT.

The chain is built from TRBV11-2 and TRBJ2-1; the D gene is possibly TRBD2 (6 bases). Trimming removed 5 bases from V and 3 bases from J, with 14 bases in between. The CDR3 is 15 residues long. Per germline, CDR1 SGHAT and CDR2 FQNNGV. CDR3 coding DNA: TGTGCCAGCAGCCCCCAGGGAGGCTTCTACAATGAGCAGTTCTTC. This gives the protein CASSPQGGFYNEQFF.

The CDR3 DNA sequence: TGTGCCAGCTCACCGGTATCCTCAGGGAGCACAGATACGCAGTATTTT. Its protein product is CASSPVSSGSTDTQYF. The gene calls are TRBV18 and TRBJ2-3, with D perhaps TRBD1 (5 bases). CDR1 KGHSH and CDR2 LQKENI come from the germline V gene. This CDR3 spans 16 amino acids. Trimming took off 3 bases at V and 0 bases at J, with 13 bases between the two ends.

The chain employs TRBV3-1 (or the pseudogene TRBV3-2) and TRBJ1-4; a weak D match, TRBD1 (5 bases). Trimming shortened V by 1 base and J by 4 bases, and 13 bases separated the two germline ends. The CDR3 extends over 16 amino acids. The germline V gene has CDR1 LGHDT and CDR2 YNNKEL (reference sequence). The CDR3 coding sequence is TGTGCCAGCAGCCAAGCTTCGAGACAGCTTAATGAAAAACTGTTTTTT. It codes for CASSQASRQLNEKLFF.

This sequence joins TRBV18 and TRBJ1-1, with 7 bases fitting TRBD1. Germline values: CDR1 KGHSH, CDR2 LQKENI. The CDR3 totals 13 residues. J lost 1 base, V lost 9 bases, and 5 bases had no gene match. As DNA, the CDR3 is TGTGCCAGTACCGACAGGGCGAACACTGAAGCTTTCTTT. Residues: CASTDRANTEAFF. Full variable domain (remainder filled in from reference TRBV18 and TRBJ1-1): NAGVMQNPRHLVRRRGQEARLRCSPMKGHSHVYWYRQLPEEGLKFMVYLQKENIIDESGMPKERFSAEFPKEGPSILRIQQVVRGDSAAYFCASTDRANTEAFFGQGTRLTVV.

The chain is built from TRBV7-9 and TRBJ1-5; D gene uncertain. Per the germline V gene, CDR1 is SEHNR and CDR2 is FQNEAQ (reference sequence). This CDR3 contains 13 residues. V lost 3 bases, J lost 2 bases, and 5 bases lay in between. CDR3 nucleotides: TGTGCCAGCAGCTTCGTAGGCAATCAGCCCCAGCATTTT. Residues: CASSFVGNQPQHF.

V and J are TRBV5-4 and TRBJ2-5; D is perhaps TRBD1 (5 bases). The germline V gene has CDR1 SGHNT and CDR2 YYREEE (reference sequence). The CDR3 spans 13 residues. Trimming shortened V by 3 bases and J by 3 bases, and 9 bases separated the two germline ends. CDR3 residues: CASSWGRKETQYF. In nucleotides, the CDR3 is TGTGCCAGCAGCTGGGGCAGAAAAGAGACCCAGTACTTC.

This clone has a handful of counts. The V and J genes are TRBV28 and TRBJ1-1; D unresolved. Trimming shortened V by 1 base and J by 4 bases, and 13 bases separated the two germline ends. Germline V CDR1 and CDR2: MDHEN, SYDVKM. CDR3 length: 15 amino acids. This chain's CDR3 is CASSLSGMGGTEAFF. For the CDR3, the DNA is TGTGCCAGCAGTTTATCGGGTATGGGTGGCACTGAAGCTTTCTTT.

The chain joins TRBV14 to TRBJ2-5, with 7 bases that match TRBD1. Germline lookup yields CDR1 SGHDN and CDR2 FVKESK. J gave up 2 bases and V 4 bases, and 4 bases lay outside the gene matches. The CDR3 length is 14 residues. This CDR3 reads CASSRQTGQETQYF. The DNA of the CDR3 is TGTGCCAGCAGCCGACAGACAGGGCAAGAGACCCAGTACTTC.

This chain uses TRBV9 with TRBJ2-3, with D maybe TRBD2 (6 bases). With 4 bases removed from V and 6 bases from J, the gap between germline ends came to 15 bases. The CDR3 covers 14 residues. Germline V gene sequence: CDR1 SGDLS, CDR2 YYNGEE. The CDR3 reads CASSTGGGTDTQYF. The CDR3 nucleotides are TGTGCCAGCAGCACCGGAGGAGGGACTGATACGCAGTATTTT. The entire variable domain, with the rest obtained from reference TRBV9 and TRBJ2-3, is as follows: DSGVTQTPKHLITATGQRVTLRCSPRSGDLSVYWYQQSLDQGLQFLIQYYNGEERAKGNILERFSAQQFPDLHSELNLSSLELGDSALYFCASSTGGGTDTQYFGPGTRLTVL.

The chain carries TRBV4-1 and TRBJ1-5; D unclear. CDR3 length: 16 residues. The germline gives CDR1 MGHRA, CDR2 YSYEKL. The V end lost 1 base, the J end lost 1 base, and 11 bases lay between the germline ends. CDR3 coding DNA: TGCGCCAGCAGCCAAGCCCCGGGGTGGAGCAATCAGCCCCAGCATTTT. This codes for CASSQAPGWSNQPQHF.

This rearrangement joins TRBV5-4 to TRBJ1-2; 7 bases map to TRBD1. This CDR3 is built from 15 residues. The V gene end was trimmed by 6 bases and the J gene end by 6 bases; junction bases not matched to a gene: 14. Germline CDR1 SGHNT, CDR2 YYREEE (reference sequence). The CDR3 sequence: CASNNKGAKGNGYTF. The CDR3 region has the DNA TGTGCCAGCAACAATAAGGGGGCGAAAGGGAATGGCTACACCTTC.

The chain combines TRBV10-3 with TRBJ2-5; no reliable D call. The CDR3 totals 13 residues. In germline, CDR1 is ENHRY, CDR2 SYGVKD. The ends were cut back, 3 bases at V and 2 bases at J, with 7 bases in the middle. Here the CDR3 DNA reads TGTGCCATCAGTGAAGCCATACAAGAGACCCAGTACTTC. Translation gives CAISEAIQETQYF.